One and the same sample provided the 20 T cell receptor beta chains below, sequenced in a study of blood T cell repertoires in COVID-19. Here immunoSEQ multiplex PCR was the method, and the copy in TCRdb shows in-frame clones only, minus some. The sample holds under 80,000 clones; approximately 80% are singletons and the top ten take approximately 12%. The sequencing input was peripheral blood. These receptors were taken from a human donor in a cohort sampled during active COVID-19.

This chain uses TRBV5-4 with TRBJ1-3, with 8 bases matching TRBD1. CDR1 and CDR2 from the germline V gene are SGHNT and YYREEE (reference sequence). This CDR3 region has 16 residues. The V gene end was trimmed by 0 bases and the J gene end by 5 bases; junction bases not matched to a gene: 7. CDR3 region: CASSLGWTGKRNTIYF. DNA of the CDR3: TGTGCCAGCAGCTTGGGCTGGACAGGGAAGAGAAACACCATATATTTT.

The V call is TRBV11-3, the J call TRBJ2-6; 10 positions agree with TRBD1. Germline-derived CDR1 and CDR2 are SGHNT and YENEEA. The CDR3 extends over 18 amino acids. The V gene end was trimmed by 5 bases and the J gene end by 0 bases; junction bases not matched to a gene: 7. CDR3: CASSAPGQGSSGANVLTF. CDR3 bases: TGTGCCAGCAGCGCCCCGGGACAGGGGAGCTCTGGGGCCAACGTCCTGACTTTC.

V gene TRBV3-1 (or the pseudogene TRBV3-2) combines with J gene TRBJ2-7, with 7 bases lining up with TRBD1. Germline CDR1 is LGHDT and CDR2 is YNNKEL (reference sequence). With 3 bases clipped from V and 6 bases from J, the junction kept 11 bases outside the gene matches. This CDR3 spans 15 amino acids. The CDR3 region is CASSQQGVGPSEQYV. The DNA for the CDR3 is TGTGCCAGCAGCCAGCAGGGGGTTGGGCCCTCCGAGCAGTACGTC.

This chain connects TRBV10-3 to TRBJ1-1; 9 bases match TRBD1. CDR1 ENHRY and CDR2 SYGVKD come from the germline V gene. CDR3 length: 16 amino acids. Losses at the gene ends were 0 bases for V and 4 bases for J; bases not matched to a gene: 6. CDR3 sequence: CAISESAGTGTTEAFF. In nucleotides, the CDR3 is TGTGCCATCAGTGAGTCGGCGGGGACAGGGACCACTGAAGCTTTCTTT.

The chain has TRBV7-2 and TRBJ2-5; no firm D call. V lost 5 bases, J lost 4 bases, and 8 bases lay in between. Germline V gene lookup returns CDR1 SGHTA and CDR2 FQGNSA. This CDR3 region has 12 residues. CDR3 loop: CASSPYGETQYF. The CDR3 DNA reads as TGTGCCAGCAGCCCATACGGAGAGACCCAGTACTTC.

This clone was detected once. V and J are TRBV7-2 and TRBJ1-6; possibly TRBD1 for D (5 bases). There are 16 residues in the CDR3. Germline V CDR1 and CDR2: SGHTA, FQGNSA. Between the trimmed V and J ends, which lost 5 bases and 9 bases, there was a span of 20 bases. The CDR3 DNA reads as TGTGCCAGCAGCCCGAAGAATTCAATCGGGGGTTCACCCCTCCACTTT. Translating it yields CASSPKNSIGGSPLHF.

This sequence joins TRBV2 and TRBJ1-1; D remains ambiguous. V lost 6 bases and J 11 bases, leaving 16 bases between the germline ends. The CDR3 sequence is 12 residues long. Germline V gives CDR1 SNHLY, CDR2 FYNNEI. The chain's CDR3 is CASSPREIGAFF. CDR3 nucleotides: TGTGCCAGCAGCCCCCGCGAAATCGGGGCTTTCTTT.

CDR3 in DNA: TGTGCCAGCAGTCCGGGACTAGCGGGGGAAGATACGCAGTATTTT. It yields the protein CASSPGLAGEDTQYF. J is TRBJ2-3 and V is TRBV6-2 or TRBV6-3, with 14 bases aligning to TRBD2. Looked up from germline, CDR1 is MNHEY and CDR2 is SVGEGT. The CDR3 is 15 amino acids. Unmatched junction bases numbered 3, after V lost 5 bases and J lost 5 bases.

This chain links TRBV7-2 with TRBJ1-3; D gene unclear. Trimming shortened V by 5 bases and J by 2 bases, and 13 bases separated the two germline ends. Germline-derived CDR1 and CDR2 are SGHTA and FQGNSA. The CDR3 loop spans 15 amino acids. The CDR3: CASSPVGRTGNTIYF. In DNA form, the CDR3 reads TGTGCCAGCAGCCCTGTCGGGAGGACTGGAAACACCATATATTTT.

The chain employs TRBV18 and TRBJ1-4; 9 bases match TRBD1. The V gene's germline CDR1 is KGHSH and CDR2 LQKENI. V shed 6 bases, J shed 8 bases, and the junction held 10 bases outside the gene matches. The CDR3 length is 15 residues. The CDR3 nucleotides read TGTGCCAGCTCGGACACGGGGACAGGGCGCGAAAAACTGTTTTTT. As protein: CASSDTGTGREKLFF.

V is TRBV28 and J is TRBJ1-2; tentative D call: TRBD1 (5 bases). From germline, CDR1 is MDHEN and CDR2 SYDVKM. The CDR3 is 16 residues long. V lost 5 bases to trimming and J lost 2 bases, with 18 bases between them. CDR3 protein: CASSPGTMSPNYGYTF. The CDR3 nucleotides read TGTGCCAGCAGTCCAGGGACTATGTCCCCCAACTATGGCTACACCTTC.

This rearrangement joins TRBV18 to TRBJ2-5; TRBD2 agrees at 9 bases. The germline V gene encodes CDR1 KGHSH and CDR2 LQKENI. With V trimmed by 0 bases and J by 1 base, 6 bases remained unmatched. This CDR3 region has 17 residues. The CDR3 loop is CASSPPASGNFQETQYF. In nucleotides, the CDR3 is TGTGCCAGCTCACCACCGGCTAGCGGGAACTTCCAAGAGACCCAGTACTTC.

The genes are TRBV7-2 and TRBJ2-7; weak D call: TRBD2 (7 bases). V shed 4 bases and J shed 0 bases, with 22 bases lying between them. Germline V CDR1 and CDR2: SGHTA, FQGNSA. This CDR3 is 18 amino acids long. The CDR3 region has the DNA TGTGCCAGCAGCTCCCAAGTCGGGGGGCCAATAAGCTCCTACGAGCAGTACGTC. The encoded protein is CASSSQVGGPISSYEQYV.

The count of this clone is one. The chain combines TRBV7-8 with TRBJ1-5; 8 bases are shared with TRBD1. Germline V lookup: CDR1 SGHVS, CDR2 FQNEAQ. CDR3 length equals 16 residues. J lost 2 bases, V lost 1 base, and 4 bases had no gene match. The CDR3 region has the DNA TGTGCCAGCAGCTTAGGTTCGGACAGGGGCAATCAGCCCCAGCATTTT. Its translation: CASSLGSDRGNQPQHF. The whole variable domain, filled in from reference TRBV7-8 and TRBJ1-5, reads GAGVSQSPRYKVAKRGQDVALRCDPISGHVSLFWYQQALGQGPEFLTYFQNEAQLDKSGLPSDRFFAERPEGSVSTLKIQRTQQEDSAVYLCASSLGSDRGNQPQHFGDGTRLSIL.

The chain carries TRBV11-3 and TRBJ2-5; 7 bases are a match to TRBD2. Germline loops: CDR1 SGHNT, CDR2 YENEEA. V shed 1 base, J shed 5 bases, and the junction held 4 bases outside the gene matches. This CDR3 has 14 amino acids. As DNA, the CDR3 is TGTGCCAGCAGCTTAGGGACCGGGGGGGAGACCCAGTACTTC. This sequence encodes CASSLGTGGETQYF.

The chain employs TRBV7-9 and TRBJ2-3, with TRBD2 matching 12 bases. The CDR3 has 15 residues. V dropped 1 base and J dropped 5; count of bases not matched to a gene: 1. Germline V gene data show CDR1 as SEHNR and CDR2 as FQNEAQ (reference sequence). This CDR3 is CASSLEGLAGDTQYF. The DNA for the CDR3 is TGTGCCAGCAGCTTAGAGGGACTAGCGGGAGATACGCAGTATTTT.

As regards this clone: Relative to the germline gene, one junction end is altered; a read error may explain this. The gene calls are TRBV7-7 and TRBJ2-5; 13 bases fit TRBD2. This CDR3 contains 15 residues. From germline, CDR1 is SSHAT and CDR2 FNYEAQ (reference sequence). The CDR3 DNA is TGTGCTAGCAGCTTGACTAGCGGGAGGTCAGAGACCCAGTACTTC. Translation gives CASSLTSGRSETQYF.

The genes are TRBV7-2 and TRBJ2-7; TRBD2 agrees at 7 bases. The CDR3 totals 14 residues. With 1 base clipped from V and 2 bases from J, the junction kept 2 bases outside the gene matches. In germline, CDR1 is SGHTA, CDR2 FQGNSA. CDR3 loop: CASSLGGGAYEQYF. CDR3 DNA: TGTGCCAGCAGCTTAGGCGGGGGAGCCTACGAGCAGTACTTC.

The rearrangement joins TRBV19 to TRBJ1-1, with 7 bases lining up with TRBD1. V lost 5 bases and J lost 4; bases outside the gene matches: 7. The CDR3 contains 14 residues. Germline V gene lookup returns CDR1 LNHDA and CDR2 SQIVND (reference sequence). The DNA for the CDR3 is TGTGCCAGTAGTTCCAGACAGGGTGTCACTGAAGCTTTCTTT. Its protein product is CASSSRQGVTEAFF.

This chain uses TRBV11-3 with TRBJ2-1; D uncertain. Trimming took off 4 bases at V and 5 bases at J, with 3 bases between the two ends. Germline CDR1 SGHNT, CDR2 YENEEA. This CDR3 spans 11 amino acids. CDR3 sequence reads: CASSSHNEQFF. The CDR3 DNA reads as TGTGCCAGCAGCTCTCACAATGAGCAGTTCTTC.